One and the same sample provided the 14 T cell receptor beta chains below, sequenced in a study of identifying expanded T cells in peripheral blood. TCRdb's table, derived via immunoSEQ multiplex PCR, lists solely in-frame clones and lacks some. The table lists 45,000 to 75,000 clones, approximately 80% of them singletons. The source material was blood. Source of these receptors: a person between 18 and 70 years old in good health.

Here the CDR3 reads CASTMGDRDSTYEQYV. DNA of the CDR3: TGTGCCAGCACCATGGGAGACAGGGACTCTACCTACGAGCAGTACGTC. The chain employs TRBV14 and TRBJ2-7; weak D call: TRBD1 (7 bases). Germline V gene sequence: CDR1 SGHDN, CDR2 FVKESK. This CDR3 has 16 residues. V gave up 7 bases and J gave up 2 bases, with 21 bases separating them.

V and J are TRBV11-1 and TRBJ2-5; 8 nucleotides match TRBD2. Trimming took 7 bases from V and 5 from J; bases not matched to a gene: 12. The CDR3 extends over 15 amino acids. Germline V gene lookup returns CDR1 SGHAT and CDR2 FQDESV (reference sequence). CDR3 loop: CASTITRGAGETQYF. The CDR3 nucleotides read TGTGCCAGCACCATTACGCGGGGGGCCGGTGAGACCCAGTACTTC. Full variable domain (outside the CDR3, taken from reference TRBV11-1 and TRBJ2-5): EAEVAQSPRYKITEKSQAVAFWCDPISGHATLYWYRQILGQGPELLVQFQDESVVDDSQLPKDRFSAERLKGVDSTLKIQPAELGDSAMYLCASTITRGAGETQYFGPGTRLLVL.

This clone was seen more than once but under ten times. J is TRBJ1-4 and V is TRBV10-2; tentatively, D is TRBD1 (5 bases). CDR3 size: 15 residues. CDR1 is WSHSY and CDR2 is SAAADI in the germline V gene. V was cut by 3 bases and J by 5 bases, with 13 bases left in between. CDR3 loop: CASSDRGSVNEKLFF. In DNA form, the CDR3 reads TGCGCCAGCAGTGATAGGGGTAGTGTGAATGAAAAACTGTTTTTT.

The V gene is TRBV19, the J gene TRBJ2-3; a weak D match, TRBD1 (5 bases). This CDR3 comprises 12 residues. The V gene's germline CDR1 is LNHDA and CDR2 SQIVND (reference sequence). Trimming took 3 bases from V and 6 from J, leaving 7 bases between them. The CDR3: CASSIKGDTQYF. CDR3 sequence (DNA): TGTGCCAGTAGTATTAAGGGGGATACGCAGTATTTT.

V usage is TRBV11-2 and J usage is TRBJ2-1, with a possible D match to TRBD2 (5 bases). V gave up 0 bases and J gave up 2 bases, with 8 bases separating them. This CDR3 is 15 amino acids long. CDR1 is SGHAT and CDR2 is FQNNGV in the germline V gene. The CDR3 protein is CASSLDGSAYNEQFF. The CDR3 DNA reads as TGTGCCAGCAGCTTAGATGGGAGTGCCTACAATGAGCAGTTCTTC.

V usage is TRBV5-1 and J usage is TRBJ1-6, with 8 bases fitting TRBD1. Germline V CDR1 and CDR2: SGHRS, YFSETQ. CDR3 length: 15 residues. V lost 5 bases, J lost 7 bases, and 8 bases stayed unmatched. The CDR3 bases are TGCGCCAGCAGATCGGACAGGGTTGGGAATTCACCCCTCCACTTT. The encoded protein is CASRSDRVGNSPLHF.

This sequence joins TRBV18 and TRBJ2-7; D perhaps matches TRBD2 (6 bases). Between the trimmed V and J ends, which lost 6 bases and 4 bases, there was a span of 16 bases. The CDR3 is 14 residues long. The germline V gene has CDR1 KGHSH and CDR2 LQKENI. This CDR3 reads CASSPPGVGYEQYF. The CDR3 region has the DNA TGTGCCAGCTCCCCCCCGGGAGTTGGGTACGAGCAGTACTTC.

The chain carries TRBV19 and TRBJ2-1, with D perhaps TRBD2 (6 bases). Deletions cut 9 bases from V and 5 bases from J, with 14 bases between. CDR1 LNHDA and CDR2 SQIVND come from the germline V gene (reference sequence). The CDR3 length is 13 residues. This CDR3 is CASSVGLNNEQFF. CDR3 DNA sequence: TGTGCCAGCTCGGTGGGACTGAACAATGAGCAGTTCTTC. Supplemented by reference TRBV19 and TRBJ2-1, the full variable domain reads DGGITQSPKYLFRKEGQNVTLSCEQNLNHDAMYWYRQDPGQGLRLIYYSQIVNDFQKGDIAEGYSVSREKKESFPLTVTSAQKNPTAFYLCASSVGLNNEQFFGPGTRLTVL.

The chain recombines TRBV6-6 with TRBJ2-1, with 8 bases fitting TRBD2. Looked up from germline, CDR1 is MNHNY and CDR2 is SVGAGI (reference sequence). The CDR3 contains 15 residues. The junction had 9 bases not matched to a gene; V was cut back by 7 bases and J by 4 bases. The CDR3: CASMQSGSGYNEQFF. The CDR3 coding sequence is TGTGCCAGCATGCAGAGCGGGAGTGGTTACAATGAGCAGTTCTTC.

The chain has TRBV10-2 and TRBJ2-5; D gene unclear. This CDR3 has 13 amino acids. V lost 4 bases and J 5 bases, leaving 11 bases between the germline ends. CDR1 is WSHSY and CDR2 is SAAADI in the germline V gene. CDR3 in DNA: TGCGCCAGCAGTGGGCAGTCAAGGGAGACCCAGTACTTC. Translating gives CASSGQSRETQYF.

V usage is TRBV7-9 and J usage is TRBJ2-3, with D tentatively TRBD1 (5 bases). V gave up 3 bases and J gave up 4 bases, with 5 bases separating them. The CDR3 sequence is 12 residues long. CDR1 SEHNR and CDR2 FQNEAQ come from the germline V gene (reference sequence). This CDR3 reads CASSFRADTQYF. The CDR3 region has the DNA TGTGCCAGCAGCTTCAGGGCAGATACGCAGTATTTT.

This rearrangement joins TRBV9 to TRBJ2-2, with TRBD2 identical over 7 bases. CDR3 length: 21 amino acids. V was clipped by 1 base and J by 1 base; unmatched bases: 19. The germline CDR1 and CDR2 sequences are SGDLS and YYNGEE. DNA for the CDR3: TGTGCCAGCAGCGTAAGCCTCTTAGCGTCGTGGAGGACTAGGAACACCGGGGAGCTGTTTTTT. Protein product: CASSVSLLASWRTRNTGELFF.

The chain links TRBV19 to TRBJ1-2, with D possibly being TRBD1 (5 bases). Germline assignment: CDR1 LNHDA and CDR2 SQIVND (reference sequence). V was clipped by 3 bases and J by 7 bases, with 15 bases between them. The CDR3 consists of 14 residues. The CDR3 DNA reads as TGTGCCAGTAGTATTCTCCAGGGTGCTGGTGGCTACACCTTC. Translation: CASSILQGAGGYTF. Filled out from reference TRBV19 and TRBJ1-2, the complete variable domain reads DGGITQSPKYLFRKEGQNVTLSCEQNLNHDAMYWYRQDPGQGLRLIYYSQIVNDFQKGDIAEGYSVSREKKESFPLTVTSAQKNPTAFYLCASSILQGAGGYTFGSGTRLTVV.

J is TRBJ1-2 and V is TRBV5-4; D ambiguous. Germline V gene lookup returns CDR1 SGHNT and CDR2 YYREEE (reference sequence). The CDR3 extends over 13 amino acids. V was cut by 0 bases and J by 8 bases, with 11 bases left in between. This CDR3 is CASSLESSRGYTF. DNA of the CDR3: TGTGCCAGCAGCTTGGAGTCGTCGAGGGGCTACACCTTC. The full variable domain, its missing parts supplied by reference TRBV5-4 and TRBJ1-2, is ETGVTQSPTHLIKTRGQQVTLRCSSQSGHNTVSWYQQALGQGPQFIFQYYREEENGRGNFPPRFSGLQFPNYSSELNVNALELDDSALYLCASSLESSRGYTFGSGTRLTVV.